A single sample is the source of the 25 T cell receptor beta chains below, sequenced in a study of monozygotic twins with cystic fibrosis. Assay used: immunoSEQ multiplex PCR; TCRdb lists only in-frame clones, some missing. The profile shows more than 12,000 clones, about 98% of them singletons. The sequencing input was blood. The receptors originated from a girl aged 2-10 years with cystic fibrosis.

The gene calls are TRBV30 and TRBJ1-1; D is possibly TRBD1 (5 bases). The V gene's germline CDR1 is GTSNPN and CDR2 SVGIG (reference sequence). The CDR3 consists of 14 residues. Trimming removed 5 bases from V and 0 bases from J, with 13 bases in between. In DNA form, the CDR3 reads TGTGCCTGGGGGGGAATGGGGATGAACACTGAAGCTTTCTTT. Residues: CAWGGMGMNTEAFF.

This clone has only one observation. The rearrangement joins TRBV6-1 to TRBJ2-7; D unclear. CDR3 length: 9 amino acids. Deletions cut 8 bases from V and 9 bases from J, with 8 bases between. Germline assignment: CDR1 MNHNS and CDR2 SASEGT. The CDR3 nucleotides read TGTGCCAGCCCACCTGGGCAGTACTTC. It codes for CASPPGQYF.

The chain carries TRBV7-2 and TRBJ1-4; 9 nucleotides agree with TRBD1. CDR3 length: 15 residues. The germline V gene has CDR1 SGHTA and CDR2 FQGNSA. The V gene end was trimmed by 1 base and the J gene end by 8 bases; junction bases not matched to a gene: 5. The CDR3 loop is CASSLEDRGREKLFF. As DNA, the CDR3 is TGTGCCAGCAGCTTAGAGGACAGGGGCAGGGAAAAACTGTTTTTT.

This clone has only one observation. V is TRBV20-1 and J is TRBJ1-1; D perhaps matches TRBD1 (5 bases). With 6 bases removed from V and 5 bases from J, the gap between germline ends came to 10 bases. The CDR3 sequence is 11 residues long. Per the germline V gene, CDR1 is DFQATT and CDR2 is SNEGSKA (reference sequence). The CDR3 loop is CSALRQTEAFF. CDR3 DNA: TGCAGTGCCCTTAGACAGACTGAAGCTTTCTTT.

The gene calls are TRBV10-3 and TRBJ2-2; TRBD1 matches at 8 bases. Germline CDR1 and CDR2: ENHRY and SYGVKD. V shed 10 bases and J 1 base; nucleotides not matched to a gene: 5. The CDR3 runs 14 residues. This CDR3 is CATSRGLNTGELFF. CDR3 in DNA: TGTGCCACGTCCAGGGGGCTGAACACCGGGGAGCTGTTTTTT.

The chain links TRBV11-2 to TRBJ2-1; 13 bases match TRBD2. V lost 5 bases and J lost 6; bases outside the gene matches: 13. The CDR3 is 18 residues long. Germline CDR1 and CDR2: SGHAT and FQNNGV. The CDR3 protein is CASSPYTSTSGRSNEQFF. The CDR3 nucleotides read TGTGCCAGCAGCCCCTACACTTCGACTAGCGGGAGGTCCAATGAGCAGTTCTTC.

The chain carries TRBV4-2 and TRBJ2-7; no definite D call. The CDR3 has 14 amino acids. Germline CDR1 is LGHNA and CDR2 is YNFKEQ. Trimming stripped 0 bases from V and 6 bases from J, with 12 bases between. The CDR3 sequence: CASSQESWNSEQYF. The CDR3 coding sequence is TGTGCCAGCAGCCAAGAGAGCTGGAACTCCGAGCAGTACTTC.

V usage is TRBV4-3 and J usage is TRBJ1-2; D not certain. The CDR3 is made up of 13 amino acids. In germline, CDR1 is LGHNA, CDR2 YSLEER. With 1 base removed from V and 0 bases from J, the gap between germline ends came to 3 bases. The CDR3 region is CASSQAANYGYTF. CDR3 nucleotides: TGCGCCAGCAGCCAAGCAGCTAACTATGGCTACACCTTC.

CDR3 loop: CASSVASRGEGEKLFF. For the CDR3, the DNA is TGTGCCAGCAGCGTAGCTTCAAGGGGCGAAGGGGAAAAACTGTTTTTT. The chain is built from TRBV9 and TRBJ1-4; D perhaps matches TRBD1 (5 bases). The CDR3 has 16 amino acids. The V gene's germline CDR1 is SGDLS and CDR2 YYNGEE. V shed 0 bases and J shed 8 bases, with 17 bases lying between them.

The J gene is TRBJ1-1, the V gene TRBV29-1; no clear D. Germline V gene lookup returns CDR1 SQVTM and CDR2 ANQGSEA. Trimming removed 4 bases at V and 1 base at J, with 7 bases between. The CDR3 has 12 residues. This CDR3 reads CSVVRENTEAFF. In DNA form, the CDR3 reads TGCAGCGTTGTGCGCGAGAACACTGAAGCTTTCTTT. The variable domain in full, completed from reference TRBV29-1 and TRBJ1-1, reads SAVISQKPSRDICQRGTSLTIQCQVDSQVTMMFWYRQQPGQSLTLIATANQGSEATYESGFVIDKFPISRPNLTFSTLTVSNMSPEDSSIYLCSVVRENTEAFFGQGTRLTVV.

This chain links TRBV5-1 with TRBJ2-3; unclear D gene. V lost 0 bases, J lost 4 bases, and 3 bases lay in between. The CDR3 is made up of 12 amino acids. Germline V gene data show CDR1 as SGHRS and CDR2 as YFSETQ. This CDR3 reads CASSLEADTQYF. CDR3 coding DNA: TGCGCCAGCAGCTTGGAGGCAGATACGCAGTATTTT.

V usage is TRBV5-1 and J usage is TRBJ2-1; 13 bases are shared with TRBD2. The CDR3 is made up of 15 amino acids. The trim removed 3 bases at V and 7 bases at J, leaving 4 bases unmatched. The germline CDR1 and CDR2 sequences are SGHRS and YFSETQ. The DNA of the CDR3 is TGCGCCAGCAGCTGGGGGACTAGCGGGATGAATGAGCAGTTCTTC. It translates to CASSWGTSGMNEQFF.

The chain employs TRBV28 and TRBJ1-5; D is ambiguous. Per the germline V gene, CDR1 is MDHEN and CDR2 is SYDVKM. The ends were cut back, 0 bases at V and 2 bases at J, with 5 bases in the middle. The CDR3 runs to 14 residues. DNA of the CDR3: TGTGCCAGCAGTTTATGGGGAGGCAATCAGCCCCAGCATTTT. This encodes CASSLWGGNQPQHF.

This clone showed up just once. The chain recombines TRBV5-5 with TRBJ2-1; no firm D call. V shed 4 bases and J shed 0 bases, with 8 bases lying between them. The CDR3 runs 14 residues. The germline gives CDR1 SGHKS, CDR2 YYEKEE (reference sequence). The CDR3 region has the DNA TGTGCCAGCAGCGACGGAAGCTCCTACAATGAGCAGTTCTTC. Translation: CASSDGSSYNEQFF. The whole variable domain, filled in from reference TRBV5-5 and TRBJ2-1, reads DAGVTQSPTHLIKTRGQQVTLRCSPISGHKSVSWYQQVLGQGPQFIFQYYEKEERGRGNFPDRFSARQFPNYSSELNVNALLLGDSALYLCASSDGSSYNEQFFGPGTRLTVL.

V is TRBV7-3 and J is TRBJ2-7, with 11 bases that match TRBD1. CDR1 is SGHTA and CDR2 is FQGTGA in the germline V gene. The CDR3 covers 15 residues. Trimming removed 5 bases from V and 1 base from J; junction bases left unmatched: 4. The CDR3 bases are TGTGCCAGCAGCCCCGGGACAGGGGGATCCTACGAGCAGTACTTC. Its translation is CASSPGTGGSYEQYF.

V gene TRBV14 combines with J gene TRBJ1-3, with D perhaps matching TRBD1 (5 bases). Germline lookup yields CDR1 SGHDN and CDR2 FVKESK. The CDR3 runs to 15 residues. Trimming left V 4 bases short and J 8 bases short, with 18 bases between. The CDR3 loop reads CASSRRDRDGDTIYF. CDR3 DNA: TGTGCCAGCAGCCGCCGGGACCGAGACGGAGACACCATATATTTT. Based on the CDR3 plus reference TRBV14 and TRBJ1-3, the full variable domain is EAGVTQFPSHSVIEKGQTVTLRCDPISGHDNLYWYRRVMGKEIKFLLHFVKESKQDESGMPNNRFLAERTGGTYSTLKVQPAELEDSGVYFCASSRRDRDGDTIYFGEGSWLTVV.

This chain uses TRBV5-6 with TRBJ2-5; TRBD2 matches 8 bases. The CDR3 totals 17 residues. CDR1 SGHDT and CDR2 YYEEEE come from the germline V gene. The V and J ends lost 2 bases and 2 bases, in that order; junction bases with no gene match: 11. CDR3 protein: CASSFSGTVVAQETQYF. The DNA of the CDR3 is TGTGCCAGCAGCTTTAGCGGGACGGTGGTGGCGCAAGAGACCCAGTACTTC.

The chain couples TRBV29-1 to TRBJ2-7; D possibly corresponds to TRBD2 (7 bases). The ends were cut back, 6 bases at V and 0 bases at J, with 12 bases in the middle. The CDR3 consists of 13 residues. Germline assignment: CDR1 SQVTM and CDR2 ANQGSEA. The CDR3 region is CSVGASGSYEQYF. The DNA for the CDR3 is TGCAGCGTGGGGGCTAGCGGCTCCTACGAGCAGTACTTC.

The V call is TRBV4-1, the J call TRBJ1-1, with D possibly matching TRBD1 (5 bases). V dropped 8 bases and J dropped 11 bases, with 15 bases sitting between them. CDR1 MGHRA and CDR2 YSYEKL come from the germline V gene. This CDR3 is built from 11 residues. The CDR3: CASRDGLFAFF. CDR3 bases: TGCGCCAGCCGGGACGGCCTGTTTGCTTTCTTT.

V usage is TRBV4-2 and J usage is TRBJ2-1; the match to TRBD2 covers 12 bases. After removal of 3 bases from V and 0 bases from J, the junction contained 9 bases not matched to a gene. The V gene's germline CDR1 is LGHNA and CDR2 YNFKEQ. The CDR3 contains 19 residues. CDR3 sequence reads: CASSQRTSGEVSSYNEQFF. The CDR3, as DNA: TGTGCCAGCAGCCAGAGGACTAGCGGGGAAGTGAGCTCCTACAATGAGCAGTTCTTC.

This chain connects TRBV5-1 to TRBJ2-2; 7 nucleotides align to TRBD1. V lost 0 bases, J lost 4 bases, and 3 bases stayed unmatched. The CDR3 is 15 amino acids. The V gene's germline CDR1 is SGHRS and CDR2 YFSETQ. Here the CDR3 DNA reads TGCGCCAGCAGCTTGGGGACAGGAGCCACCGGGGAGCTGTTTTTT. Protein product: CASSLGTGATGELFF. The whole variable domain, remainder taken from reference TRBV5-1 and TRBJ2-2, is KAGVTQTPRYLIKTRGQQVTLSCSPISGHRSVSWYQQTPGQGLQFLFEYFSETQRNKGNFPGRFSGRQFSNSRSEMNVSTLELGDSALYLCASSLGTGATGELFFGEGSRLTVL.

The V and J genes are TRBV5-6 and TRBJ2-1, with D perhaps given as TRBD1 or TRBD2 (5 bases each). The CDR3 length is 13 residues. Per the germline V gene, CDR1 is SGHDT and CDR2 is YYEEEE. Trimming took 0 bases from V and 6 from J, leaving 7 bases between them. The CDR3 protein is CASSLAGTNEQFF. The CDR3 DNA reads as TGTGCCAGCAGCTTGGCGGGGACCAATGAGCAGTTCTTC.

This sequence joins TRBV12-5 and TRBJ1-1; D uncertain. Germline CDR1 and CDR2: LGHNT and FRNRAP. Trimming removed 6 bases from V and 3 bases from J, with 11 bases in between. The CDR3 contains 13 residues. This chain's CDR3 is CASGLSRDTEAFF. In DNA form, the CDR3 reads TGTGCTAGTGGATTGAGCCGGGACACTGAAGCTTTCTTT. The whole variable domain, remainder taken from reference TRBV12-5 and TRBJ1-1, is DARVTQTPRHKVTEMGQEVTMRCQPILGHNTVFWYRQTMMQGLELLAYFRNRAPLDDSGMPKDRFSAEMPDATLATLKIQPSEPRDSAVYFCASGLSRDTEAFFGQGTRLTVV.

The chain has TRBV19 and TRBJ1-2; D call uncertain. V was trimmed by 1 base and J by 1 base, leaving 10 bases between them. The CDR3 spans 15 residues. Germline lookup yields CDR1 LNHDA and CDR2 SQIVND (reference sequence). In nucleotides, the CDR3 is TGTGCCAGTAGTATAGCGGGCGGATATAACTATGGCTACACCTTC. It translates to CASSIAGGYNYGYTF.

The V and J genes are TRBV5-1 and TRBJ2-3; either TRBD1 or TRBD2 may supply D (5 bases each). CDR1 and CDR2 from the germline V gene are SGHRS and YFSETQ. This CDR3 region has 14 residues. With 0 bases removed from V and 5 bases from J, the gap between germline ends came to 10 bases. CDR3 nucleotide sequence: TGCGCCAGCAGCTTGGACCTGGGGGTAGATACGCAGTATTTT. Residues: CASSLDLGVDTQYF.